The 10 T cell receptor beta chains listed next were all sequenced from one sample in a study of cytomegalovirus exposure and HLA in healthy donors. The PCR ran on 60 Vbeta and 13 Jbeta primers. Profiling relied on immunoSEQ multiplex PCR, and the TCRdb table lists in-frame clones only, not all of them. The table lists around 72,000 clones, roughly 79% of them singletons. The sample was PBMCs. The receptors stem from a man aged 50 to 59 in good health and CMV-seronegative.

Details on this clone: At one of its ends the junction is not consistent with the germline gene, which may arise from a read error. V usage is TRBV28 and J usage is TRBJ1-4; TRBD1 aligns across 9 bases. Germline CDR1 is MDHEN and CDR2 is SYDVKM. This CDR3 is 14 amino acids long. In DNA form, the CDR3 reads TGTGCCAGCAGTAGGGACAGGGTAAATGTAAAACTGTTTTTT. It encodes CASSRDRVNVKLFF.

The rearrangement uses TRBV19 and TRBJ2-5, with D possibly being TRBD1 (7 bases). This CDR3 comprises 14 residues. The V end was cut by 5 bases, the J end by 5 bases, with 15 bases between. Germline CDR1 LNHDA, CDR2 SQIVND (reference sequence). The CDR3: CASSHRGGGETQYF. The CDR3 DNA follows: TGTGCCAGTAGTCACAGGGGTGGGGGGGAGACCCAGTACTTC.

The rearrangement links TRBV5-1 to TRBJ2-2, with D perhaps TRBD2 (5 bases). Germline CDR1 and CDR2: SGHRS and YFSETQ. V lost 5 bases to trimming and J lost 4 bases, with 12 bases between them. CDR3 length: 14 residues. For the CDR3, the DNA is TGCGCCAGCAGGTTTCTAGCAGGCACCGGGGAGCTGTTTTTT. Translation gives CASRFLAGTGELFF.

The V call is TRBV19, the J call TRBJ1-5, with D possibly matching TRBD1 (5 bases). CDR3 length: 17 amino acids. From germline, CDR1 is LNHDA and CDR2 SQIVND (reference sequence). The V end lost 7 bases, the J end lost 2 bases, and 21 bases lay between the germline ends. The CDR3 spells CASNPLQGLQGNQPQHF. In DNA, the CDR3 is TGTGCCAGTAACCCCCTTCAGGGTTTGCAGGGCAATCAGCCCCAGCATTTT.

CDR3: CASSLAGQGGGYTF. The CDR3 DNA follows: TGCGCCAGCAGCTTGGCCGGGCAGGGGGGTGGCTACACCTTC. The rearrangement uses TRBV5-1 and TRBJ1-2, with TRBD1 matching over 7 bases. CDR3 length: 14 amino acids. J lost 7 bases, V lost 0 bases, and 6 bases had no gene match. Germline V gene sequence: CDR1 SGHRS, CDR2 YFSETQ.

This rearrangement joins TRBV4-3 to TRBJ2-1, with TRBD1 as a possible D gene (5 bases). CDR1 is LGHNA, CDR2 YSLEER, per germline. CDR3 size: 15 residues. V shed 2 bases and J shed 0 bases, with 8 bases lying between them. The CDR3 loop is CASSQWQGSYNEQFF. CDR3 DNA: TGCGCCAGCAGCCAATGGCAGGGCTCCTACAATGAGCAGTTCTTC.

This chain uses TRBV30 with TRBJ2-2; D possibly corresponds to TRBD2 (5 bases). Germline CDR1 reads GTSNPN; CDR2 reads SVGIG (reference sequence). This CDR3 is 15 amino acids long. V was shortened by 7 bases and J by 6 bases, with 21 bases between the two germline ends. Here the CDR3 reads CAYKSGPRLAGELFF. Here the CDR3 DNA reads TGTGCCTATAAAAGCGGCCCCAGGCTAGCCGGGGAGCTGTTTTTT.

V usage is TRBV5-1 and J usage is TRBJ1-5; unclear D gene. Germline CDR1 is SGHRS and CDR2 is YFSETQ. Deletions cut 0 bases from V and 7 bases from J, with 11 bases between. This CDR3 has 14 residues. The CDR3 protein is CASSLEPGAQPQHF. DNA of the CDR3: TGCGCCAGCAGCTTGGAACCAGGCGCACAGCCCCAGCATTTT.

This clone was observed once. The genes are TRBV14 and TRBJ2-6; a weak D match, TRBD2 (7 bases). Germline V gives CDR1 SGHDN, CDR2 FVKESK. The CDR3 runs to 16 residues. Trimming cost V 4 bases and J 3 bases, with 13 bases left between them. CDR3 nucleotide sequence: TGTGCCAGCAGCCGGAGGGGGGGCGGTGGGGCCAACGTCCTGACTTTC. Protein sequence: CASSRRGGGGANVLTF.

The rearrangement joins TRBV4-1 to TRBJ2-7; 9 bases are shared with TRBD1. Germline V CDR1 and CDR2: MGHRA, YSYEKL. Trimming removed 4 bases from V and 2 bases from J; junction bases left unmatched: 6. This CDR3 spans 15 amino acids. As DNA, the CDR3 is TGCGCCAGCAGCCTCACGGGGACAGGGACCTACGAGCAGTACTTC. Encoded protein: CASSLTGTGTYEQYF.